The source of this T cell receptor beta chain is a study of T-cell reconstitution after alpha-beta-depleted transplantation in children (TCRdb year 2016). With regard to the full study: Using TCR repertoire profiling, the study followed T-cell immune reconstitution in a quantitative way in children after TCRalphabeta/CD19-depleted allogeneic hematopoietic cell transplantation.

Library generation was performed with PCR. These reads were obtained on an Illumina HiSeq 2500. TCR library preparation used molecular barcoding, with unique molecular identifiers applied to normalize quantification of the TCRbeta repertoire. In TCRdb, the public reads were trimmed at Q25 with fastp and aligned with MiXCR, with productive beta chains retained. Rows with one shared CDR3 protein collapse into an entry with the most common genes and DNA. The sample includes around 190,000 distinct CDR3 sequences, with approximately 6.9% observed a single time. Approximately 6% of the sample rests with the top ten. What the study reported, not specific to this receptor: In some patients, high TCRbeta diversity at day 60 was attributed to recipient T cells and intrathymic progenitors that had survived conditioning. Over subsequent months, a decline in hyperexpanded clone frequencies was noted, and after one year, T-cell counts and TCRbeta diversity were mostly ascribed to newly produced T cells. Apparently early alphabetaT-cell count recovery about two months after transplant reportedly relied on only several hundred rapidly expanded clones derived from non-depleted graft cells.

Taken with the paper, the label for treatment or condition translates to: allogeneic hematopoietic cell transplantation with graft depleted of TCRalphabeta T cells and CD19 B cells. The transplant recipients were children given TCRalphabeta/CD19-depleted allogeneic hematopoietic cell grafts. Ten or more counts support this clonotype. Its antigen specificity is not known. No base quality values were provided; no much bigger clone lies one nucleotide off. The sample here was PBMCs, taken before TCRalphabeta/CD19-depleted stem cell transplant. The sequence derives from a boy between 2 and 15 years old with acute lymphoblastic leukemia, due to receive a stem cell transplant.

The encoded CDR3 is CSARVGSKNTEAFF. The nucleotide sequence reads TGCAGTGCTAGAGTTGGCAGCAAGAACACTGAAGCTTTCTTT. The sequence is built from TRBV20-1 and TRBJ1-1; there is no confident call for the D gene. The CDR3 spans 14 residues, from the cysteine through the phenylalanine. The CDR3 DNA has 42 bases and is translated from base 1. Trimming at the junction amounts to 1 base on V and 1 base on J, and the germline ends lie 10 bases apart. The germline V gene (reference sequence) yields DFQATT for CDR1 and SNEGSKA for CDR2.